A single sample is the source of the 13 T cell receptor beta chains below, sequenced in a study of T-cell reconstitution after alpha-beta-depleted transplantation in children. Unique molecular identifiers tagged the TCRbeta library. TCRdb redid the calling of the PCR reads with MiXCR, one entry per CDR3 protein. This sample has about 280,000 distinct CDR3 sequences; 11% occur once, and the top ten carry less than 25%. Material: peripheral blood, obtained 180 days after TCRalphabeta/CD19-depleted stem cell transplant. The receptor set was obtained from a male patient aged 2 to 9 who had a stem cell transplant for chronic granulomatous disease, so the T cells may come from the graft donor.

This clonotype occurred many times. V and J are TRBV12-3 or TRBV12-4 and TRBJ1-6; D remains ambiguous. V lost 4 bases, J lost 4 bases, and 17 bases lay in between. CDR3 length: 17 residues. CDR3: CASSSGRSQFYNSPLHF. The DNA for the CDR3 is TGTGCCAGCAGTTCGGGTAGATCTCAATTTTATAATTCACCCCTCCACTTT.

In this sample, this clonotype turned up many times. The J gene is TRBJ2-5, the V gene TRBV20-1; TRBD2 matches 12 bases. The CDR3 contains 15 residues. The V gene's germline CDR1 is DFQATT and CDR2 SNEGSKA (reference sequence). Germline trimming cut 1 base from V and 4 bases from J; bases unmatched to any gene: 4. CDR3 loop: CSARGPTSGGETQYF. The CDR3 nucleotides read TGCAGTGCTAGAGGGCCGACTAGCGGGGGAGAGACCCAGTACTTC.

This clonotype was seen at least ten times. In DNA, the CDR3 is TGCGCCAGCGGACCGCTAGCGGGGACCCTCGAGCAGTACTTC. It encodes CASGPLAGTLEQYF. This chain connects TRBV10-2 to TRBJ2-7, with 9 positions matching TRBD2. Germline CDR1 is WSHSY and CDR2 is SAAADI. The CDR3 runs 14 residues. V was pared by 8 bases and J by 6 bases, with 11 bases of the junction left unmatched.

The chain joins TRBV12-3 or TRBV12-4 to TRBJ2-3; no reliable D call. This CDR3 has 15 amino acids. V gave up 8 bases and J gave up 1 base, with 16 bases separating them. The DNA for the CDR3 is TGTGCCAGCGCATACCCCAACGAAGGCACAGATACGCAGTATTTT. Protein product: CASAYPNEGTDTQYF.

At least ten counts were recorded for this clonotype. This is likely a read error, given that the CDR3 carries no conserved phenylalanine or tryptophan at its end. It is unclear where the CDR3 begins or ends on the DNA, so no DNA is shown, and the CDR3 is as TCRdb lists it. This sequence joins TRBV6-5 and TRBJ2-7; the table's D call TRBD1 went unverified against the DNA. Germline V gene lookup returns CDR1 MNHEY and CDR2 SVGAGI. The CDR3 is 12 residues long, counting both termini. The CDR3 is CASRSRAGDAEI.

This rearrangement joins TRBV2 to TRBJ2-3, with 7 bases lining up with TRBD2. The CDR3 has 15 residues. V was clipped by 2 bases and J by 2 bases; unmatched bases: 4. Germline V CDR1 and CDR2: SNHLY, FYNNEI. CDR3 sequence reads: CASSERGDYTDTQYF. The DNA for the CDR3 is TGTGCCAGCAGTGAACGGGGGGACTACACAGATACGCAGTATTTT.

This clonotype was found many times. The chain combines TRBV20-1 with TRBJ1-1; 10 nucleotides match TRBD1. This CDR3 is 16 amino acids long. From germline, CDR1 is DFQATT and CDR2 SNEGSKA (reference sequence). Losses at the gene ends were 4 bases for V and 1 base for J; bases not matched to a gene: 9. The CDR3 DNA reads TGCAGTGCTAATCGGGACAGGGGACAAAAGAACACTGAAGCTTTCTTT. The encoded protein is CSANRDRGQKNTEAFF.

This clonotype was counted at least ten times. This chain links TRBV28 with TRBJ1-4; tentative D call: TRBD1 (5 bases). The CDR3 extends over 13 amino acids. Germline V lookup: CDR1 MDHEN, CDR2 SYDVKM. Trimming cost V 2 bases and J 8 bases, with 9 bases left between them. Written as DNA, the CDR3 is TGTGCCAGCAGTTTAAGGGGTGGGGAAAAACTGTTTTTT. Translating gives CASSLRGGEKLFF.

The gene calls are TRBV20-1 and TRBJ2-3; 11 nucleotides agree with TRBD2. Per the germline V gene, CDR1 is DFQATT and CDR2 is SNEGSKA (reference sequence). The V segment lost 2 bases and the J segment 4 bases; nucleotides outside the gene matches: 5. The CDR3 sequence is 15 residues long. CDR3 region: CSARLAGGGSDTQYF. In DNA, the CDR3 is TGCAGTGCTAGACTAGCGGGAGGTGGGTCAGATACGCAGTATTTT.

This clonotype appeared many times. The chain uses TRBV7-8 and TRBJ1-2; 7 nucleotides agree with TRBD1. J was trimmed by 7 bases and V by 2 bases; bases with no gene match: 4. This CDR3 comprises 13 residues. Per germline, CDR1 SGHVS and CDR2 FQNEAQ. The CDR3: CASSLRTGGGYTF. CDR3 DNA: TGTGCCAGCAGCTTACGGACAGGCGGTGGCTACACCTTC.

Many counts were recorded for this clonotype. J is TRBJ2-1 and V is TRBV6-1; 8 bases are shared with TRBD1. Germline CDR1 is MNHNS and CDR2 is SASEGT. V dropped 6 bases and J dropped 3; count of bases not matched to a gene: 7. CDR3 length: 15 amino acids. CDR3 nucleotide sequence: TGTGCCAGCAGAGACCGACAGGGGAACTACAATGAGCAGTTCTTC. Translated: CASRDRQGNYNEQFF.

The table lists this clonotype with a few counts. J is TRBJ2-7 and V is TRBV21-1; the table's D call TRBD1 went unverified against the DNA. TRBV21-1 is a pseudogene. The CDR3 loop spans 15 amino acids. The CDR3 spells CASRFWTTITYEQYF. CDR3 nucleotide sequence: TGTGCCAGCAGGTTCTGGACAACCATCACCTACGAGCAGTACTTC.

The gene calls are TRBV30 and TRBJ2-7, with a tentative D call TRBD1 (6 bases). V gave up 5 bases and J gave up 0 bases, with 14 bases separating them. Germline CDR1 and CDR2: GTSNPN and SVGIG (reference sequence). The CDR3 runs to 14 residues. CDR3 DNA sequence: TGTGCCTGGCTTCACCGGGACATCTCCTACGAGCAGTACTTC. Amino acids: CAWLHRDISYEQYF.